This TCR beta chain was obtained from a study of T-cell memory formation after mild COVID-19. Looking at the study overall: TCR clusters were mostly confined to one donor each.

CDR3 length: 12 amino acids. Germline assignment: CDR1 MNHEY and CDR2 SVGAGI. The V and J ends lost 6 bases and 15 bases respectively, with 15 bases between them. With respect to this clonotype: Antigen: not known.

MiXCR was run by TCRdb on the 5' RACE reads, yielding one entry per CDR3 protein. Among about 470,000 distinct CDR3 sequences listed, 15% to 20% were seen once. Overall study findings and caveats: Later expanders leaned CD4+, whereas day 15 to 85 contracting clones were balanced CD4/CD8. That cross-reactive memory joined was suggested by some responding clones appearing in pre-infection memory.

The chain employs TRBV6-5 and TRBJ1-6; TRBD1 is a possible D gene (6 bases). Input material: PBMCs or a T cell subset sorted from them (not recorded which). This clonotype was obtained from an adult woman who had mild COVID-19 (a few samples of this study predate the infection). Cell type and time point are not known. This CDR3 is CASSPDRTVLHF. Written as DNA, the CDR3 is TGTGCCAGCAGCCCGGATCGGACAGTCCTCCACTTT.